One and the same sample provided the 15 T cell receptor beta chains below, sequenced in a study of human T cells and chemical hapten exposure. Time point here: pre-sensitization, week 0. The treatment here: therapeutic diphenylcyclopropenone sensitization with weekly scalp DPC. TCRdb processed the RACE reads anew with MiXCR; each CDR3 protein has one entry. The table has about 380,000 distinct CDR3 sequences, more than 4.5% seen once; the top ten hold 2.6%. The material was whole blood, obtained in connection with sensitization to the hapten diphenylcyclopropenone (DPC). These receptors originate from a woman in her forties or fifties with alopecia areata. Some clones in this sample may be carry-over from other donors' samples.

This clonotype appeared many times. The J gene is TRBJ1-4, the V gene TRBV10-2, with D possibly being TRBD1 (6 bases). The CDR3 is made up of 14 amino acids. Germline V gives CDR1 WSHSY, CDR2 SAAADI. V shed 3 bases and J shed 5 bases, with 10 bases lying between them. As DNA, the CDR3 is TGCGCCAGCAGTGAACGAACAGGGAATGAAAAACTGTTTTTT. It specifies CASSERTGNEKLFF.

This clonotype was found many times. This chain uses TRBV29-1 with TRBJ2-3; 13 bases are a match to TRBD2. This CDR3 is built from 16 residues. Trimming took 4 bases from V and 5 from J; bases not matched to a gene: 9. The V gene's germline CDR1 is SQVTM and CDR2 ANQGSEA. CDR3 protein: CSVGETSGRARDTQYF. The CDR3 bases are TGCAGCGTTGGAGAAACTAGCGGGAGGGCGAGAGATACGCAGTATTTT.

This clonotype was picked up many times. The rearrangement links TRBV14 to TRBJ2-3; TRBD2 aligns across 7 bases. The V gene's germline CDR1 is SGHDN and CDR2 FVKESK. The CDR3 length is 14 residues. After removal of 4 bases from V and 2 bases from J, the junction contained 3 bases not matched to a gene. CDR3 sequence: CASSRLAATDTQYF. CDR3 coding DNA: TGTGCCAGCAGCCGTCTAGCGGCCACAGATACGCAGTATTTT.

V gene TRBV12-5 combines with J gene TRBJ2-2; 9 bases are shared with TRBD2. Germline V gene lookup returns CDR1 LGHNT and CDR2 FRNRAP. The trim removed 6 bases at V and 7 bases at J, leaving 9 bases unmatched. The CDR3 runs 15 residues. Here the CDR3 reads CASGGISGSGGELFF. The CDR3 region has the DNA TGTGCTAGTGGCGGCATTAGCGGGAGCGGCGGGGAGCTGTTTTTT.

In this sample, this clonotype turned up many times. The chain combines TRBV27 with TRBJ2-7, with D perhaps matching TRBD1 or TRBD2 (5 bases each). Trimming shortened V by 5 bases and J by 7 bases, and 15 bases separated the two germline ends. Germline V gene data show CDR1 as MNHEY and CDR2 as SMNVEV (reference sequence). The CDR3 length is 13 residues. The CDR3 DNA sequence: TGTGCCAGCAGTCCCTATACCGAGGGGGAGCAGTACTTC. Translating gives CASSPYTEGEQYF.

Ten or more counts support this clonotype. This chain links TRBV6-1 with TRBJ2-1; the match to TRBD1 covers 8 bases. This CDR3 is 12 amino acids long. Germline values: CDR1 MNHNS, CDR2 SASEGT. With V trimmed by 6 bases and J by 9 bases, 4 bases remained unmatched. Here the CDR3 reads CASRRQGPEQFF. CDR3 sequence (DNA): TGTGCCAGCAGGCGACAGGGGCCTGAGCAGTTCTTC.

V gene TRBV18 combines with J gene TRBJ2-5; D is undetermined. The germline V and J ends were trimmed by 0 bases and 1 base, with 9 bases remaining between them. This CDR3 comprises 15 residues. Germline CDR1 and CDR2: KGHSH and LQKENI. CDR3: CASSPPLRLQETQYF. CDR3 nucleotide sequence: TGTGCCAGCTCACCACCGCTACGGCTCCAAGAGACCCAGTACTTC.

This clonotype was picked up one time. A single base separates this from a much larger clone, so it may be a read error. CDR3 sequence (DNA): TGTGCCAGCAGTGAAGGGTTACAGGTGGACAATGAGCAGTCCTTC. It translates to CASSEGLQVDNEQSF. The V and J genes are TRBV6-1 and TRBJ2-1, with D possibly TRBD1 on 5 matching bases. The CDR3 spans 15 residues. Germline V gene lookup returns CDR1 MNHNS and CDR2 SASEGT.

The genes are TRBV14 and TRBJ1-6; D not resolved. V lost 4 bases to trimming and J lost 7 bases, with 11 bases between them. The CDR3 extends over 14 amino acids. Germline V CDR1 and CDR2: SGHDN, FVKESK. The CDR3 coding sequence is TGTGCCAGCAGCCGGGCCATCCCAAATTCACCCCTCCACTTT. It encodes CASSRAIPNSPLHF.

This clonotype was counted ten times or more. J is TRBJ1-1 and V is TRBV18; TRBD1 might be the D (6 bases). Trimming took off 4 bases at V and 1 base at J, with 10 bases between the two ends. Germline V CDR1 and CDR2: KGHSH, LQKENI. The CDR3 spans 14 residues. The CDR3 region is CASSLQDRNTEAFF. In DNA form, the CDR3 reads TGTGCCAGCTCACTCCAGGACAGGAACACTGAAGCTTTCTTT.

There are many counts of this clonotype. This CDR3 is CASSGAEGTTYEQYF. The CDR3 nucleotides read TGTGCCAGCAGCGGGGCCGAGGGTACGACGTACGAGCAGTACTTC. The V gene is TRBV9, the J gene TRBJ2-7; tentatively, D is TRBD2 (5 bases). V lost 3 bases and J lost 4, with 17 bases in between. Germline V gene lookup returns CDR1 SGDLS and CDR2 YYNGEE. The CDR3 contains 15 residues.

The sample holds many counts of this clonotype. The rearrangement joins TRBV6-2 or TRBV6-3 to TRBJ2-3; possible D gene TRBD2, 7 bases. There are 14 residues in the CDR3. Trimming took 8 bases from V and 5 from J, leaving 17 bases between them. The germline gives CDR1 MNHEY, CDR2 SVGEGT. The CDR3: CASGLGGRVDTQYF. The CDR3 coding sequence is TGTGCCAGCGGACTAGGGGGGAGGGTAGATACGCAGTATTTT.

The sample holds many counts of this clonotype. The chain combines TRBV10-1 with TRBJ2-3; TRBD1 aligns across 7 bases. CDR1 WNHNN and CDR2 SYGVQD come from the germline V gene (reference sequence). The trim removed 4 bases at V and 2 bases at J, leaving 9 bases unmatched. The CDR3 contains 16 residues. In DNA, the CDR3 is TGCGCCAGCAGTGGGAGACAGGGTCTAAACACAGATACGCAGTATTTT. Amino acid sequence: CASSGRQGLNTDTQYF.

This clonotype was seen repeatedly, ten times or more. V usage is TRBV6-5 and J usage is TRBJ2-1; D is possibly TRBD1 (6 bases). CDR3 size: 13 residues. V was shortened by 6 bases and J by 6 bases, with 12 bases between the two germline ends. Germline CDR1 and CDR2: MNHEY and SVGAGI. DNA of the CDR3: TGTGCCAGCAGCCCTGTAGGGGGCAATGAGCAGTTCTTC. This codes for CASSPVGGNEQFF.

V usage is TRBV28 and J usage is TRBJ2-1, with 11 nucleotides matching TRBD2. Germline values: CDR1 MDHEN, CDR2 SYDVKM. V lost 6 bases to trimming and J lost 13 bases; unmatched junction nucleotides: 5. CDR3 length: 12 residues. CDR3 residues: CASRGGTSGQFF. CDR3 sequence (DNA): TGTGCCAGCAGGGGGGGGACTAGCGGACAGTTCTTC.